Listed here are 27 T cell receptor beta chains from one sample, sequenced in a study of cytomegalovirus exposure and HLA in healthy donors. The PCR contained 60 Vbeta and 13 Jbeta primers. Libraries were prepared by immunoSEQ multiplex PCR; TCRdb keeps only in-frame clonotypes and omits some of them. The repertoire holds about 190,000 clones, around 87% seen once, with approximately 0.98% in the top ten. Sequences were obtained from PBMCs. All receptors come from a boy aged 2 to 10 in good health and CMV-seronegative.

For the CDR3, the DNA is TGTGCCAGCAGCTTGGCGGTCTACAATGAGCAGTTCTTC. Amino acid sequence: CASSLAVYNEQFF. This rearrangement joins TRBV5-8 to TRBJ2-1, with unresolved D. The length of the CDR3 is 13 residues. Per the germline V gene, CDR1 is SGHTS and CDR2 is YDEGEE. Trimming took 0 bases from V and 3 from J, leaving 4 bases between them.

The J gene is TRBJ2-5, the V gene TRBV13; D possibly corresponds to TRBD1 (6 bases). The J call may be incorrect, as the DNA end agrees better with TRBJ2-7. The CDR3 is made up of 14 amino acids. Germline CDR1 reads PRHDT; CDR2 reads FYEKMQ (reference sequence). CDR3 sequence reads: CASSLMGTKYEQYF. CDR3 DNA sequence: TGTGCCAGCAGCCTAATGGGGACAAAGTACGAGCAGTACTTC.

The V and J genes are TRBV28 and TRBJ2-3, with D possibly TRBD1 on 5 matching bases. V lost 2 bases and J lost 0, with 9 bases in between. Germline V lookup: CDR1 MDHEN, CDR2 SYDVKM. The CDR3 length is 15 residues. The CDR3 is CASSLAGLSTDTQYF. Written as DNA, the CDR3 is TGTGCCAGCAGTTTAGCAGGGTTAAGCACAGATACGCAGTATTTT.

The V and J genes are TRBV2 and TRBJ1-1; D call uncertain. Trimming stripped 2 bases from V and 11 bases from J, with 9 bases between. The germline gives CDR1 SNHLY, CDR2 FYNNEI. The CDR3 is made up of 11 amino acids. CDR3 loop: CASSERGIAFF. CDR3 coding DNA: TGTGCCAGCAGTGAACGGGGAATCGCTTTCTTT.

This clone was counted between two and nine times. The chain carries TRBV5-4 and TRBJ1-3, with D possibly being TRBD1 (5 bases). Trimming pared 4 bases from V and 4 bases from J, leaving 18 bases between. CDR1 SGHNT and CDR2 YYREEE come from the germline V gene (reference sequence). This CDR3 has 16 amino acids. Here the CDR3 DNA reads TGTGCCAGCAGCGTCGGGGGGGGAATTCGCGGAAACACCATATATTTT. Amino acid sequence: CASSVGGGIRGNTIYF.

The chain combines TRBV4-1 with TRBJ2-1, with 8 bases fitting TRBD2. Losses at the gene ends were 3 bases for V and 9 bases for J; bases not matched to a gene: 19. CDR1 is MGHRA and CDR2 is YSYEKL in the germline V gene. This CDR3 has 18 residues. The CDR3 reads CASSHPGRGTRRGGEQFF. As DNA, the CDR3 is TGCGCCAGCAGCCATCCCGGTCGGGGGACCCGCCGGGGGGGTGAGCAGTTCTTC.

The genes are TRBV30 and TRBJ1-5; D gene uncertain. The V end lost 1 base, the J end lost 3 bases, and 31 bases lay between the germline ends. The germline CDR1 and CDR2 sequences are GTSNPN and SVGIG (reference sequence). The CDR3 is 21 residues long. The CDR3: CAWSEPPFRSKFGVVNQPQHF. In nucleotides, the CDR3 is TGTGCCTGGAGTGAGCCACCCTTTCGTAGTAAGTTTGGAGTAGTCAATCAGCCCCAGCATTTT.

The V gene is TRBV6-5, the J gene TRBJ1-1; 7 nucleotides match TRBD1. CDR1 is MNHEY and CDR2 is SVGAGI in the germline V gene. CDR3 length: 16 amino acids. The J segment lost 3 bases and the V segment lost 2 bases, leaving 9 bases of the junction unmatched. The CDR3 DNA reads TGTGCCAGCAGTTACAAGGCAGGGGGACCCCACACTGAAGCTTTCTTT. It yields the protein CASSYKAGGPHTEAFF.

This clone was detected only a few times. This chain uses TRBV6-6 with TRBJ1-2; TRBD1 agrees at 12 bases. CDR1 is MNHNY and CDR2 is SVGAGI in the germline V gene (reference sequence). The V gene end was trimmed by 5 bases and the J gene end by 4 bases; junction bases not matched to a gene: 5. This CDR3 region has 15 residues. In nucleotides, the CDR3 is TGTGCCAGCAGTGACCTGGGACAGGGGGCCTATGGCTACACCTTC. Amino acid sequence: CASSDLGQGAYGYTF.

This chain joins TRBV28 and TRBJ1-5, with unresolved D. The CDR3 spans 15 residues. With 2 bases removed from V and 4 bases from J, the gap between germline ends came to 12 bases. Germline loops: CDR1 MDHEN, CDR2 SYDVKM. The CDR3 nucleotides are TGTGCCAGCAGTTTAGGGTCGGGTCGTAATCAGCCCCAGCATTTT. This encodes CASSLGSGRNQPQHF.

CDR3 nucleotide sequence: TGTGCCAGTAGTCCCCCTTTCTTAGCGGGAGTACACACTGGGGCCAACGTCCTGACTTTC. Protein: CASSPPFLAGVHTGANVLTF. The rearrangement uses TRBV19 and TRBJ2-6, with 9 positions matching TRBD2. Germline V gene lookup returns CDR1 LNHDA and CDR2 SQIVND (reference sequence). The CDR3 consists of 20 residues. Germline trimming cut 5 bases from V and 2 bases from J; bases unmatched to any gene: 16.

This chain joins TRBV5-4 and TRBJ2-5; D is perhaps TRBD1 (6 bases). Trimming shortened V by 4 bases and J by 2 bases, and 15 bases separated the two germline ends. The CDR3 loop spans 15 amino acids. Germline V gene data show CDR1 as SGHNT and CDR2 as YYREEE (reference sequence). CDR3 residues: CASSLTQRGQETQYF. In DNA, the CDR3 is TGTGCCAGCAGCCTGACCCAGAGGGGGCAAGAGACCCAGTACTTC.

The V call is TRBV7-9, the J call TRBJ2-2; 9 bases align to TRBD2. The CDR3 extends over 12 amino acids. Germline V lookup: CDR1 SEHNR, CDR2 FQNEAQ (reference sequence). With 5 bases clipped from V and 15 bases from J, the junction kept 7 bases outside the gene matches. This chain's CDR3 is CASSPPRGGMFF. The CDR3 DNA reads TGTGCCAGCAGCCCCCCGCGGGGGGGGATGTTTTTT.

For the CDR3, the DNA is TGTGCCAGCAGCCCCCAGACTAGCATGGCCGGGGAGCTGTTTTTT. It specifies CASSPQTSMAGELFF. The genes are TRBV7-8 and TRBJ2-2, with 7 bases aligning to TRBD2. The V and J ends lost 5 bases and 6 bases, in that order; junction bases with no gene match: 9. CDR1 and CDR2 (germline): SGHVS, FQNEAQ. The CDR3 loop spans 15 amino acids.

The chain couples TRBV15 to TRBJ1-6, with no clear D. Deletions cut 0 bases from V and 15 bases from J, with 15 bases between. CDR3 length equals 14 residues. The V gene's germline CDR1 is LNHNV and CDR2 YYDKDF (reference sequence). The CDR3 DNA follows: TGTGCCACCAGCAGAGATCCGGGGTTAGGGCTCCTCCACTTT. As protein: CATSRDPGLGLLHF.

This chain uses TRBV7-3 with TRBJ1-1, with D unresolved. Germline V gene sequence: CDR1 SGHTA, CDR2 FQGTGA. V dropped 0 bases and J dropped 1 base, with 3 bases sitting between them. The CDR3 extends over 13 amino acids. The CDR3 protein is CASSLTRNTEAFF. DNA of the CDR3: TGTGCCAGCAGCTTAACGCGGAACACTGAAGCTTTCTTT.

J is TRBJ1-5 and V is TRBV18; D is unresolved. Germline V gives CDR1 KGHSH, CDR2 LQKENI. The CDR3 loop spans 13 amino acids. V shed 3 bases and J shed 5 bases, with 8 bases lying between them. DNA for the CDR3: TGTGCCAGCTCACCTGCCCAGGATCAGCCCCAGCATTTT. This gives the protein CASSPAQDQPQHF.

CDR3 nucleotides: TGCGCCAGCAGTGGGCTAGCGGGAGGCGAGCAGTTCTTC. Amino acids: CASSGLAGGEQFF. V usage is TRBV5-1 and J usage is TRBJ2-1; 11 nucleotides align to TRBD2. The CDR3 runs to 13 residues. V dropped 5 bases and J dropped 10; count of bases not matched to a gene: 5. Germline loops: CDR1 SGHRS, CDR2 YFSETQ.

The rearrangement links TRBV5-1 to TRBJ2-2, with no clear D. The CDR3 covers 12 residues. Germline lookup yields CDR1 SGHRS and CDR2 YFSETQ. The V end was cut by 3 bases, the J end by 7 bases, with 7 bases between. The CDR3 bases are TGCGCCAGCAGCTCCTGGAGCGGGGAGCTGTTTTTT. Protein sequence: CASSSWSGELFF. Variable domain in full (rest from reference TRBV5-1 and TRBJ2-2): KAGVTQTPRYLIKTRGQQVTLSCSPISGHRSVSWYQQTPGQGLQFLFEYFSETQRNKGNFPGRFSGRQFSNSRSEMNVSTLELGDSALYLCASSSWSGELFFGEGSRLTVL.

The rearrangement joins TRBV7-2 to TRBJ2-1, with 8 nucleotides matching TRBD2. The CDR3 is 14 residues long. The junction had 0 bases not matched to a gene; V was cut back by 3 bases and J by 2 bases. Germline loops: CDR1 SGHTA, CDR2 FQGNSA. CDR3 coding DNA: TGTGCCAGCAGCTTTAGCGGGGCCTACAATGAGCAGTTCTTC. This gives the protein CASSFSGAYNEQFF.

This CDR3 reads CASSSVWSSYNEQFF. For the CDR3, the DNA is TGTGCCAGCAGTTCCGTTTGGAGCTCCTACAATGAGCAGTTCTTC. The gene calls are TRBV28 and TRBJ2-1, with D hard to call. V was shortened by 4 bases and J by 0 bases, with 10 bases between the two germline ends. The CDR3 runs 15 residues. Looked up from germline, CDR1 is MDHEN and CDR2 is SYDVKM. Full variable domain (rest looked up from reference TRBV28 and TRBJ2-1): DVKVTQSSRYLVKRTGEKVFLECVQDMDHENMFWYRQDPGLGLRLIYFSYDVKMKEKGDIPEGYSVSREKKERFSLILESASTNQTSMYLCASSSVWSSYNEQFFGPGTRLTVL.

The chain joins TRBV19 to TRBJ1-5, with D tentatively TRBD1 (6 bases). Germline CDR1 and CDR2: LNHDA and SQIVND (reference sequence). This CDR3 region has 15 residues. V lost 10 bases, J lost 6 bases, and 22 bases lay in between. In DNA, the CDR3 is TGTGCCACACAAACGACCGGGACATTTGCTCAGCCCCAGCATTTT. Amino acids: CATQTTGTFAQPQHF.

The chain combines TRBV5-4 with TRBJ1-1, with D hard to call. V lost 0 bases, J lost 6 bases, and 6 bases lay in between. Germline assignment: CDR1 SGHNT and CDR2 YYREEE (reference sequence). The length of the CDR3 is 12 residues. The CDR3 loop reads CASSLGTPEAFF. Written as DNA, the CDR3 is TGTGCCAGCAGCTTGGGAACACCTGAAGCTTTCTTT.

The gene calls are TRBV7-6 and TRBJ1-4, with D possibly TRBD1 on 5 matching bases. CDR1 and CDR2 from the germline V gene are SGHVS and FNYEAQ. The CDR3 is 15 residues long. Deletions cut 5 bases from V and 0 bases from J, with 10 bases between. CDR3 protein: CASSPSTATNEKLFF. The CDR3, as DNA: TGTGCCAGCAGCCCATCGACAGCAACTAATGAAAAACTGTTTTTT.

This chain uses TRBV6-6 with TRBJ1-2; D is ambiguous. The CDR3 has 14 amino acids. The V end was cut by 0 bases, the J end by 2 bases, with 7 bases between. Germline-derived CDR1 and CDR2 are MNHNY and SVGAGI (reference sequence). CDR3 region: CASSYSTANYGYTF. In DNA form, the CDR3 reads TGTGCCAGCAGTTACTCAACAGCCAACTATGGCTACACCTTC.

The genes are TRBV11-2 and TRBJ2-1; 8 nucleotides agree with TRBD2. This CDR3 has 17 amino acids. Trimming took 5 bases from V and 0 from J; bases not matched to a gene: 9. Per the germline V gene, CDR1 is SGHAT and CDR2 is FQNNGV. The CDR3 here is CASSAPAGALSYNEQFF. In DNA, the CDR3 is TGTGCCAGCAGCGCCCCAGCGGGAGCTCTCTCCTACAATGAGCAGTTCTTC. Variable domain in full (rest from reference TRBV11-2 and TRBJ2-1): EAGVAQSPRYKIIEKRQSVAFWCNPISGHATLYWYQQILGQGPKLLIQFQNNGVVDDSQLPKDRFSAERLKGVDSTLKIQPAKLEDSAVYLCASSAPAGALSYNEQFFGPGTRLTVL.

The rearrangement uses TRBV30 and TRBJ2-2; D is uncertain. The germline CDR1 and CDR2 sequences are GTSNPN and SVGIG (reference sequence). The CDR3 sequence is 13 residues long. The ends were cut back, 3 bases at V and 6 bases at J, with 11 bases in the middle. CDR3 sequence reads: CAWSSVGAGELFF. In DNA form, the CDR3 reads TGTGCCTGGAGCTCGGTGGGCGCCGGGGAGCTGTTTTTT.